This TCR beta chain was profiled in a study of monozygotic twins with inflammatory bowel disease. This CDR3 region has 14 residues. TCRdb reprocessed the 5' RACE reads and keeps a single row for each CDR3 protein, giving no DNA. Its table records under 150,000 distinct CDR3 sequences. This chain connects TRBV12-3 or TRBV12-4 to TRBJ1-5. This receptor was identified in a human donor with ulcerative colitis or Crohn's disease, or a healthy co-twin of an affected twin (not recorded which). The source material was blood. The CDR3 sequence: CASSSSSFNQPQHF.